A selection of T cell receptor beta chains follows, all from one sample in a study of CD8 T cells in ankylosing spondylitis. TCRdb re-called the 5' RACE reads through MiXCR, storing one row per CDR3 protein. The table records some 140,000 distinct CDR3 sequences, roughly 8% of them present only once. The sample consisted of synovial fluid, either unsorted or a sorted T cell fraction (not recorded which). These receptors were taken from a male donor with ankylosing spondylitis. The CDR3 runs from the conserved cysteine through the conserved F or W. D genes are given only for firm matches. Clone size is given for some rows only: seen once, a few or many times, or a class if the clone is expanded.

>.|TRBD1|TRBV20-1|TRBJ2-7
CSHKRDRAYEQYF
TGCAGTCATAAACGGGACAGGGCCTACGAGCAGTACTTC
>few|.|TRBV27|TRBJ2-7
CASYSDRHPYEQYF
TGTGCCAGCTACTCCGACAGGCATCCCTACGAGCAGTACTTC
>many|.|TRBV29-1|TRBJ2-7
CSVEDSQGYEQYF
TGCAGCGTTGAAGATTCACAAGGCTACGAGCAGTACTTC
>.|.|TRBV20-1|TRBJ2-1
CSARTSSEYNEQFF
TGCAGTGCTAGAACGTCTAGCGAGTACAATGAGCAGTTCTTC
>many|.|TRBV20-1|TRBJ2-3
CSASTPGADTQYF
TGCAGTGCTTCCACCCCGGGGGCAGATACGCAGTATTTT
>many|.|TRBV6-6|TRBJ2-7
CASRPVGYEQYF
TGTGCCAGCCGCCCAGTTGGCTACGAGCAGTACTTC
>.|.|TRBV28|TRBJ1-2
CASSLFGREIELSYGYTF
TGTGCCAGCAGTTTATTTGGTCGGGAGATAGAACTTTCCTATGGCTACACCTTC
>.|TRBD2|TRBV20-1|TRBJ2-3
CSARTGAAGLATDTQYF
TGCAGTGCCAGAACGGGGGCGGCGGGACTAGCAACAGATACGCAGTATTTT
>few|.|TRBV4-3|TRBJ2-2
CASSQQGFGTGELFF
TGCGCCAGCAGCCAACAGGGGTTCGGCACCGGGGAGCTGTTTTTT
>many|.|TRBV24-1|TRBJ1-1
CATSDGGSQGNTEAFF
TGTGCCACCAGTGATGGGGGATCACAGGGGAACACTGAAGCTTTCTTT
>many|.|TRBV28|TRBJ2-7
CASSLRGAYEQYF
TGTGCCAGCAGTTTAAGGGGGGCCTACGAGCAGTACTTC
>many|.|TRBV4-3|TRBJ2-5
CASSRGPLETQYF
TGCGCCAGCAGCCGGGGTCCGTTGGAGACCCAGTACTTC
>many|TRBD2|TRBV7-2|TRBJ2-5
CASSYLAGVQETQYF
TGTGCCAGCAGCTACTTAGCGGGGGTCCAAGAGACCCAGTACTTC
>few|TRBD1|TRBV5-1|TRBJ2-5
CASSLGQGVETQYF
TGCGCCAGCAGCTTGGGACAGGGAGTAGAGACCCAGTACTTC
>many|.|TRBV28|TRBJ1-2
CASSFLATGQGYTF
TGTGCCAGCAGTTTCTTGGCTACAGGGCAAGGCTACACCTTC
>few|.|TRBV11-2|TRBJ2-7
CASSLARRVLPYEQYF
TGTGCCAGCAGCTTAGCGAGGCGGGTTTTACCTTACGAGCAGTACTTC
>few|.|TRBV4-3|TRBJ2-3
CASSQDSSTDTQYF
TGCGCCAGCAGCCAAGATAGCAGCACAGATACGCAGTATTTT
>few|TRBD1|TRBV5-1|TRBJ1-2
CASSYEAGGMYGYTF
TGCGCCAGCAGCTACGAGGCAGGGGGGATGTATGGCTACACCTTC
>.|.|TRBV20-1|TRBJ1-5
CSASSCQPQHF
TGCAGTGCTAGTTCCTGTCAGCCCCAGCATTTT
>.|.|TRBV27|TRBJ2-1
CASSLPGFSYNEQFF
TGTGCCAGCAGTTTACCAGGGTTCTCCTACAATGAGCAGTTCTTC
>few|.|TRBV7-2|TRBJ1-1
CASSLGPPGLTFF
TGTGCCAGCAGCTTAGGGCCCCCGGGTTTGACTTTCTTT
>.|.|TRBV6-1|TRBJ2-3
CASKRRGETDTQYF
TGTGCCAGCAAAAGAAGGGGAGAGACAGATACGCAGTATTTT
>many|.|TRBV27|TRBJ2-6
CASSLTWANVLTF
TGTGCCAGCAGCCTGACTTGGGCCAACGTCCTGACTTTC
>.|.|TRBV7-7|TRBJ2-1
CASSPGTPYNEQFF
TGTGCTAGCAGCCCCGGGACTCCCTACAATGAGCAGTTCTTC
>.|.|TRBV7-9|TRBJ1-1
CASSSLGEKAFF
TGTGCCAGCAGCTCCTTGGGCGAGAAAGCTTTCTTT
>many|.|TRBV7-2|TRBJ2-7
CASSLGPSTDYTYEQYF
TGTGCCAGCAGCTTAGGGCCTTCGACAGATTACACCTACGAGCAGTACTTC
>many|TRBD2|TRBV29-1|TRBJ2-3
CSVVGTSGTDTQYF
TGCAGCGTTGTGGGGACTAGCGGCACAGATACGCAGTATTTT
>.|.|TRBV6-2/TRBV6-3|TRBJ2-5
CASSSGVVSQYF
TGTGCCAGCAGTTCCGGGGTGGTGAGCCAGTACTTC
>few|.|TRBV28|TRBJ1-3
CASSLWRAFSGNTIYF
TGTGCCAGCAGTTTATGGCGCGCTTTCTCTGGAAACACCATATATTTT
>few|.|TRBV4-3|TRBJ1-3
CASSQESGSGNTIYF
TGCGCCAGCAGCCAAGAGTCGGGGTCTGGAAACACCATATATTTT
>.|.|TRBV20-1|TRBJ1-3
CSARDGATGNTIYF
TGCAGTGCTCGCGACGGGGCGACTGGAAACACCATATATTTT
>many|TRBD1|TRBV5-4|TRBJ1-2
CASSKRDREVHGYTF
TGTGCCAGCAGCAAACGGGACAGGGAGGTCCATGGCTACACCTTC
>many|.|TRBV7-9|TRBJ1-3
CASRSDSGNTIYF
TGTGCCAGCAGGAGTGACTCTGGAAACACCATATATTTT
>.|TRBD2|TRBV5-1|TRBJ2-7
CASSLGLANDEQYF
TGCGCCAGCAGCCTGGGACTAGCGAACGACGAGCAGTACTTC
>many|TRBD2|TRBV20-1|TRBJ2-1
CSARLVSGRGNEQFF
TGCAGTGCTAGACTTGTTAGCGGGAGGGGGAATGAGCAGTTCTTC
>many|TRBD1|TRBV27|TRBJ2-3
CASRRQGWTDTQYF
TGTGCCAGCAGAAGACAGGGATGGACAGATACGCAGTATTTT
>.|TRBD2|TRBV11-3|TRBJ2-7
CASSHRSGRAGEQYF
TGTGCCAGCAGCCACCGTAGCGGGAGGGCGGGTGAGCAGTACTTC
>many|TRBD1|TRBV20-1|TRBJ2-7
CSARAISGQGRYEQYF
TGCAGTGCTAGAGCAATCTCTGGACAGGGAAGATACGAGCAGTACTTC
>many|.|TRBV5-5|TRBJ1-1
CASSLLLAGDLNTEAFF
TGTGCCAGCAGCTTACTCCTGGCAGGGGACTTGAACACTGAAGCTTTCTTT
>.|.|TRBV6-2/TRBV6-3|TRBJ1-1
CATRHGVGTEAFF
TGTGCCACCCGACATGGGGTAGGGACTGAAGCTTTCTTT
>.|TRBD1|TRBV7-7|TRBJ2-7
CASSPDRFFDEQYF
TGTGCTAGCAGCCCGGACAGGTTTTTCGACGAGCAGTACTTC
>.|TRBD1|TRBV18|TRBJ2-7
CASSAGTDSYEQYF
TGTGCCAGCTCTGCCGGGACAGACTCCTACGAGCAGTACTTC
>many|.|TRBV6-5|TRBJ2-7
CASSPGPAPQKQYF
TGTGCCAGCAGTCCCGGGCCTGCACCGCAAAAGCAGTACTTC
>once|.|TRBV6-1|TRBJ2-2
CASSLAGLLAGELFF
TGTGCCAGCAGCCTCGCCGGGTTATTGGCCGGGGAGCTGTTTTTT
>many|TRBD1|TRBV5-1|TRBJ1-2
CASSLWTGYGYTF
TGCGCCAGCAGCCTGTGGACAGGCTATGGCTACACCTTC